The rows below give T cell receptor beta chains drawn from one sample of a study of long-term antiretroviral therapy in people with HIV. TCRdb's table, derived via immunoSEQ multiplex PCR, lists solely in-frame clones and lacks some. The sample holds tens of thousands of clones; 75% to 85% are singletons and the top ten take less than 5.5%. Sequencing used unsorted PBMCs, obtained about 3.5 years after starting antiretroviral therapy. The source is a man younger than 30 with HIV. Both conserved end residues are part of each CDR3. The order of the fields is V gene, clone size, J gene, D gene, CDR3 protein, CDR3 DNA. A D gene is named only where the DNA matches it firmly. For some rows the clone size is stated as once, few or many, or as a class when expanded; others skip it.

TRBV9,few,TRBJ2-7,TRBD1,CASSVAGQGNSYEQYF,TGTGCCAGCAGCGTAGCGGGACAGGGTAACTCCTACGAGCAGTACTTC
TRBV2,.,TRBJ1-1,.,CASVNRVLVNTEAFF,TGTGCCAGCGTCAACAGGGTTCTGGTGAACACTGAAGCTTTCTTT
TRBV5-6,.,TRBJ1-2,.,CASSLANRHLNYGYTF,TGTGCCAGCAGCTTGGCCAACAGACACTTAAACTATGGCTACACCTTC
TRBV28,.,TRBJ2-3,.,CASKTVRDTQYF,TGTGCCAGCAAGACAGTTCGAGATACGCAGTATTTT
TRBV19,.,TRBJ1-1,.,CASRDRWNTEAFF,TGTGCCAGTAGGGACAGATGGAACACTGAAGCTTTCTTT
TRBV7-9,.,TRBJ1-1,TRBD1,CASSVAGGRLNTEAFF,TGTGCCAGCAGCGTGGCAGGGGGACGTCTGAACACTGAAGCTTTCTTT
TRBV5-5,.,TRBJ2-7,.,CASSEAYEQYF,TGTGCCAGCAGCGAGGCCTACGAGCAGTACTTC
TRBV7-9,few,TRBJ1-5,.,CASSSSWAASNQPQHF,TGTGCCAGCAGCTCTTCCTGGGCAGCGAGCAATCAGCCCCAGCATTTT
TRBV7-9,.,TRBJ2-2,.,CASSFDRNTGELFF,TGTGCCAGCAGCTTTGACAGAAACACCGGGGAGCTGTTTTTT
TRBV5-1,once,TRBJ2-1,.,CASSLPWGDNEQFF,TGCGCCAGCAGCTTGCCTTGGGGGGACAATGAGCAGTTCTTC
TRBV2,.,TRBJ1-1,.,CASSSHFSEGAEAFF,TGTGCCAGCAGTTCCCATTTCAGCGAGGGGGCTGAAGCTTTCTTT
TRBV27,.,TRBJ2-5,.,CASSLGGPETQYF,TGTGCCAGCAGTCTGGGGGGTCCAGAGACCCAGTACTTC
TRBV4-1,.,TRBJ1-1,.,CASSPKSVGTEAFF,TGCGCCAGCAGCCCTAAATCGGTTGGAACTGAAGCTTTCTTT
TRBV12-2,.,TRBJ1-2,.,CASRYGQGTNYGYTF,TGTGCAAGTCGCTACGGACAGGGGACAAACTATGGCTACACCTTC
TRBV7-2,.,TRBJ1-4,.,CASSLTGFMSNEKLFF,TGTGCCAGCAGCCTTACGGGGTTTATGTCTAATGAAAAACTGTTTTTT
TRBV19,.,TRBJ2-5,.,CASRVRGEETQYF,TGTGCCAGTAGGGTCCGAGGGGAGGAGACCCAGTACTTC
TRBV4-1,few,TRBJ2-7,.,CASSQDPVAYEQYF,TGCGCCAGCAGCCAAGATCCTGTGGCCTACGAGCAGTACTTC
TRBV6-5,.,TRBJ1-1,.,CASSYRGYTEAFF,TGTGCCAGCAGTTACCGCGGGTACACTGAAGCTTTCTTT
TRBV11-3,once,TRBJ2-7,.,CASSLDVGPYEQYF,TGTGCCAGCAGCTTAGACGTCGGGCCCTACGAGCAGTACTTC
TRBV9,.,TRBJ2-3,TRBD2,CASSVEAGLTDTQYF,TGTGCCAGCAGCGTAGAAGCGGGGCTGACAGATACGCAGTATTTT
TRBV14,.,TRBJ2-1,TRBD1,CASSQDRQGAYNEQFF,TGTGCCAGCAGCCAAGATCGACAGGGGGCTTACAATGAGCAGTTCTTC
TRBV28,.,TRBJ2-7,.,CASSFKGKAGYEQYF,TGTGCCAGCAGTTTTAAGGGGAAGGCTGGCTACGAGCAGTACTTC
TRBV9,.,TRBJ1-1,TRBD1,CASSAGQGAWLSEAFF,TGTGCCAGCAGCGCCGGACAGGGGGCTTGGCTTTCTGAAGCTTTCTTT
TRBV19,.,TRBJ2-2,TRBD2,CASSPRQLLAGGLNTGELFF,TGTGCCAGTAGTCCGCGACAACTTCTAGCGGGGGGCTTGAACACCGGGGAGCTGTTTTTT
TRBV15,.,TRBJ1-2,.,CATSSAFQSREEGYTF,TGTGCCACCAGCTCCGCCTTTCAGAGCCGGGAGGAGGGCTACACCTTC
TRBV27,once,TRBJ2-7,.,CASSLTPGLYEQYF,TGTGCCAGCAGTTTGACCCCCGGGCTCTACGAGCAGTACTTC
TRBV28,.,TRBJ1-4,.,CASRLRGGPNNDDEKLFF,TGTGCCAGCAGGCTCCGGGGAGGACCGAATAACGATGATGAAAAACTGTTTTTT
TRBV4-3,.,TRBJ1-2,.,CASSQIPVPYGYTF,TGCGCCAGCAGCCAAATTCCAGTTCCCTATGGCTACACCTTC